The rows below give T cell receptor beta chains drawn from one sample of a study of blood T cells in healthy people across ages. Via MiXCR, TCRdb re-called the 5' RACE reads, giving one row per CDR3 protein. In the table there are about 1,400,000 distinct CDR3 sequences, 59% of which are singletons. Sequenced: blood. The receptor source for this set is a man aged 18 to 30 in good health. The CDR3 runs from the conserved cysteine through the conserved F or W. The D gene is left open where the match is weak. The listing skips clone size in some rows; elsewhere it reads once, few, many or a size class.

d_call	j_call	v_call	clone_size	cdr3_nt	cdr3_aa
NA	TRBJ1-2	TRBV29-1	NA	TGCAGCGTTGAGTCATTGGGCTATGGCTACACCTTC	CSVESLGYGYTF
NA	TRBJ1-2	TRBV10-3	NA	TGTGCCATCAGTCCTAATACGGGGTCTGGCTACACCTTC	CAISPNTGSGYTF
TRBD1	TRBJ2-7	TRBV28	NA	TGTGCCAGCAGTTGGGACAGCTCCTACAATGAGCAGTACTTC	CASSWDSSYNEQYF
TRBD2	TRBJ2-5	TRBV4-2	NA	TGTGCCAGCAGCCTGAGGACTAGCGGGAGTGAGCAAGAGACCCAGTACTTC	CASSLRTSGSEQETQYF
NA	TRBJ2-4	TRBV4-2	few	TGTGCCAGCAGCCCTTATACAGGTAGCAGGGGAAACATTCAGTACTTC	CASSPYTGSRGNIQYF
TRBD1	TRBJ2-1	TRBV3-1	NA	TGTGCCAGCAGCCAGCCCGGGACAGGGAACTACAATGGGCAGTTCTTC	CASSQPGTGNYNGQFF
NA	TRBJ2-5	TRBV28	few	TGTGCCACCCTGGAAGGAACGCAAGAGACCCAGTACTTC	CATLEGTQETQYF
NA	TRBJ1-2	TRBV7-9	NA	TGTGCCAGCAGCTCGCAAGGCTTTGGCTACACCTTC	CASSSQGFGYTF
TRBD2	TRBJ2-1	TRBV20-1	NA	TGCAGTGCTAGAGGACTAGCGGGAGTCGTTCACAATGAGCAGTTCTTC	CSARGLAGVVHNEQFF
NA	TRBJ1-1	TRBV20-1	NA	TGCAGTGCTAGAGATTTTGCAGGTGGCACTGAAGCTTTCTTT	CSARDFAGGTEAFF
TRBD2	TRBJ2-1	TRBV3-1	NA	TGTGCCAGCAGCCCGGGCGGGAGGTCGGGGGAGCAGTTCTTC	CASSPGGRSGEQFF
NA	TRBJ2-5	TRBV27	few	TGTGCCAGCAGCACAGGGATTCGGGGCCTAGGAGAGACCCAGTACTTC	CASSTGIRGLGETQYF
TRBD1	TRBJ1-2	TRBV12-3/TRBV12-4	few	TGTGCCAGCAGACCGACAGGGATAGTTTATGGCTACACCTTC	CASRPTGIVYGYTF
NA	TRBJ1-5	TRBV10-3	few	TGTGCCATCAGTGAGTCTGGGGTCCAGCCCCAGCATTTT	CAISESGVQPQHF
TRBD2	TRBJ2-1	TRBV9	few	TGTGCCAGCAGCGTAGACCCAGCGGGAGTCCTCTACAATGAGCAGTTCTTC	CASSVDPAGVLYNEQFF
TRBD2	TRBJ2-7	TRBV12-3/TRBV12-4	NA	TGTGCCAGCAGTCCCAGACCCCCGACTAGCGGAAACTACGGGCACTACTTC	CASSPRPPTSGNYGHYF
NA	TRBJ2-7	TRBV10-3	NA	TGTGCCATCAGGACTGGGTTAGGGGAGCAGTACTTC	CAIRTGLGEQYF
NA	TRBJ2-5	TRBV20-1	NA	TGCAGTGCTCTGGCCACCAGAGTACAAGAGACCCAGTACTTC	CSALATRVQETQYF
NA	TRBJ2-3	TRBV5-1	NA	TGCGCCAGCAGCTTGGGGGACGATGGTGCAGATACGCAGTATTTT	CASSLGDDGADTQYF
NA	TRBJ1-4	TRBV27	NA	TGTGCCAGCAGTTTATTCGGGACCGGCCATGAAAAACTGTTTTTT	CASSLFGTGHEKLFF
NA	TRBJ2-6	TRBV14	many	TGTGCCAGCTCCTCAGGGAGCTCTGGGGCCAACGTCCTGACTTTC	CASSSGSSGANVLTF
TRBD2	TRBJ2-1	TRBV27	NA	TGTGCCAGCAGTCCCTCGACTAGCGGGAGCTCCTACAATGAGCAGTTCTTC	CASSPSTSGSSYNEQFF
TRBD2	TRBJ2-5	TRBV11-2	once	TGTGCCAGCAGCACGACTAGCGGATCAGAGACCCAGTACTTC	CASSTTSGSETQYF
NA	TRBJ1-2	TRBV12-3/TRBV12-4	many	TGTGCCAGCAGACCACAGGGTTCTGGTGGCTACACCTTC	CASRPQGSGGYTF
TRBD1	TRBJ1-4	TRBV2	once	TGTGCCAGCAGATCGGGACAGGGGGATGAAAAACTGTTTTTT	CASRSGQGDEKLFF
TRBD1	TRBJ2-7	TRBV29-1	NA	TGCAGCGTTGCCGGACAGGGCCGGGCCTCCTACGAGCAGTACTTC	CSVAGQGRASYEQYF
NA	TRBJ2-4	TRBV5-1	NA	TGCGCCAGCAGCTTACGGGAGTCGAATCCGCAGTACTTC	CASSLRESNPQYF
TRBD2	TRBJ2-1	TRBV6-1	NA	TGTGCCAGCAGCCACCGGGACGGGACTAGCGGGGGCGGGAATGAGCAGTTCTTC	CASSHRDGTSGGGNEQFF
NA	TRBJ2-7	TRBV2	NA	TGTGCCAGCAGAGAGGTCTACGAGCAGTACTTC	CASREVYEQYF
TRBD1	TRBJ1-5	TRBV11-2	NA	TGTGCCAGCAGCCGGGACAGCAAAAGCAATCAGCCCCAGCATTTT	CASSRDSKSNQPQHF
TRBD1	TRBJ2-7	TRBV20-1	NA	TGCAGTGCCCACAGGGGATCCTCCTACGAGCAGTACTTC	CSAHRGSSYEQYF
TRBD1	TRBJ2-7	TRBV6-5	NA	TGTGCCAGCAGTTATAGGACAGGGGCCGAGCAGTACTTC	CASSYRTGAEQYF
TRBD1	TRBJ2-3	TRBV7-2	NA	TGTGCCAGCAGCCAGACGACAGGGGGCTTAGGAGATACGCAGTATTTT	CASSQTTGGLGDTQYF
NA	TRBJ1-1	TRBV9	NA	TGTGCCAGCAGCGTAGATCGAGGGATTGAAGCTTTCTTT	CASSVDRGIEAFF
TRBD1	TRBJ2-2	TRBV6-5	NA	TGTGCCAGCAGTTACGGCCAGGGGGATACCGGGGAGCTGTTTTTT	CASSYGQGDTGELFF
NA	TRBJ2-2	TRBV28	NA	TGTGCCAGCAGTTCGTCAAGAATAACGGGGCCCGGGGAGCTGTTTTTT	CASSSSRITGPGELFF
NA	TRBJ1-1	TRBV2	NA	TGTGCCAGCACCAAGGCTGGGCCAACCCTCCCTGAAGCTTTCTTT	CASTKAGPTLPEAFF
NA	TRBJ2-7	TRBV29-1	NA	TGCAGCGTAGAACGGGCGGGCGAGCAGTACTTC	CSVERAGEQYF
NA	TRBJ2-1	TRBV20-1	NA	TGCAGTGCTAGAGATTTCGGCCCCAGTGAGCAGTTCTTC	CSARDFGPSEQFF
NA	TRBJ1-5	TRBV6-2/TRBV6-3	NA	TGTGCCAGCAGTCAATCAGGCGGGGCGAACAATCAGCCCCAGCATTTT	CASSQSGGANNQPQHF
NA	TRBJ2-3	TRBV10-2	NA	TGCGCCAGCAAAGCATGGGATACGCAGTATTTT	CASKAWDTQYF
NA	TRBJ2-1	TRBV7-9	few	TGTGCCAGCAGCTCGCCCCCCCAATCTGAGCAGTTCTTC	CASSSPPQSEQFF
TRBD1	TRBJ1-1	TRBV20-1	NA	TGCAGTGCACCGGACAGGGGGAACACTGAAGCTTTCTTT	CSAPDRGNTEAFF
NA	TRBJ2-5	TRBV13	NA	TGTGCCAGCAGCTTAGGGGGGGCAGGCGACTTCCAAGAGACCCAGTACTTC	CASSLGGAGDFQETQYF
NA	TRBJ1-1	TRBV5-1	NA	TGCGCCAGCAGCATCGACAGTGTTTGGAACACTGAAGCTTTCTTT	CASSIDSVWNTEAFF
NA	TRBJ2-7	TRBV20-1	NA	TGCAGTGCTAGCGCAACCCCCATAAGGAACGAGCAGTACTTC	CSASATPIRNEQYF
NA	TRBJ1-5	TRBV27	NA	TGTGCCAGCAGTTTAAGTCGTAGCAATCAGCCCCAGCATTTT	CASSLSRSNQPQHF